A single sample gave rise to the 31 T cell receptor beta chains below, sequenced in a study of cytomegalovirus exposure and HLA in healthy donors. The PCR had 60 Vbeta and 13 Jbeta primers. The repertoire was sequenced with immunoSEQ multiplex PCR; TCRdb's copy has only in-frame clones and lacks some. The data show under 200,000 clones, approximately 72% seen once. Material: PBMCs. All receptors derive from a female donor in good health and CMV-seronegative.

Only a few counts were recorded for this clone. In DNA form, the CDR3 reads TGTGCCAGCAGCTTGTCTAGCGGGGACCTCTACAATGAGCAGTTCTTC. Translating it yields CASSLSSGDLYNEQFF. This sequence joins TRBV7-8 and TRBJ2-1; 9 bases map to TRBD2. Trimming removed 3 bases from V and 3 bases from J; junction bases left unmatched: 6. CDR3 size: 16 residues. Per the germline V gene, CDR1 is SGHVS and CDR2 is FQNEAQ.

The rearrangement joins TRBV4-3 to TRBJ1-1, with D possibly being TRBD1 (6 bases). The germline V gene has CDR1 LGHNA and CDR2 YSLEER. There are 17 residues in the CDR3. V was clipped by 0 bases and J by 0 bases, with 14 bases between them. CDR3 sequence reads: CASSQDRGRDMNTEAFF. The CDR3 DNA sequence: TGCGCCAGCAGCCAAGATCGGGGGAGGGACATGAACACTGAAGCTTTCTTT.

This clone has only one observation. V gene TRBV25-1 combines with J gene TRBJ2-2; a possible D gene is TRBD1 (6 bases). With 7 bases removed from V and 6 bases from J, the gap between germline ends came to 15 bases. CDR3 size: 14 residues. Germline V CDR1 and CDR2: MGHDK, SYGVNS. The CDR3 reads CASIGQGTAGELFF. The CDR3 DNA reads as TGTGCCAGCATTGGGCAGGGGACGGCCGGGGAGCTGTTTTTT.

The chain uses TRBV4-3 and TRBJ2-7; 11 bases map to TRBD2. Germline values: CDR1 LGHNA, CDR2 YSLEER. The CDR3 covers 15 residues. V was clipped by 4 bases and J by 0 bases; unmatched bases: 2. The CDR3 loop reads CASSRGTSGSYEQYF. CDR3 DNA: TGCGCCAGCAGCCGCGGGACTAGCGGCTCCTACGAGCAGTACTTC.

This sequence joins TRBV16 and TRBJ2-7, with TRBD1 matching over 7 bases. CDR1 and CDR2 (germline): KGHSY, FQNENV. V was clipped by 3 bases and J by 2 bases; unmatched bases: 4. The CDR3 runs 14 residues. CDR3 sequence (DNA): TGTGCCAGCAGCCATACCGACAGGGCCTACGAGCAGTACTTC. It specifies CASSHTDRAYEQYF.

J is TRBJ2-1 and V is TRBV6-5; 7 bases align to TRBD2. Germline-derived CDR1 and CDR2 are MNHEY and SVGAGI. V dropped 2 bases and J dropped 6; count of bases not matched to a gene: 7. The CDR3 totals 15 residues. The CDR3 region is CASSYRLAKGNEQFF. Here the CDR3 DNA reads TGTGCCAGCAGTTACAGACTAGCCAAAGGCAATGAGCAGTTCTTC.

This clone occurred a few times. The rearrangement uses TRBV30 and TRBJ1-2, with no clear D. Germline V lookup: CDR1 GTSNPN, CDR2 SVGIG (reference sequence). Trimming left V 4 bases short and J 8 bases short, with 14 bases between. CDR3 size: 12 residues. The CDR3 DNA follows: TGTGCCTGGATGAGGGCGTCGGTCGGCTACACCTTC. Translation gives CAWMRASVGYTF. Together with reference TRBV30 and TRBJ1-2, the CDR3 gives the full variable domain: SQTIHQWPATLVQPVGSPLSLECTVEGTSNPNLYWYRQAAGRGLQLLFYSVGIGQISSEVPQNLSASRPQDRQFILSSKKLLLSDSGFYLCAWMRASVGYTFGSGTRLTVV.

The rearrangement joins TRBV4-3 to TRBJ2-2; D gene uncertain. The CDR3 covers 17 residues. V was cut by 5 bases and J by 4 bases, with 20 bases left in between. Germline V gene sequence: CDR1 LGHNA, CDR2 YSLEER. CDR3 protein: CASSVWLAASGTGELFF. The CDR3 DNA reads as TGCGCCAGCAGCGTGTGGCTGGCGGCATCGGGCACCGGGGAGCTGTTTTTT.

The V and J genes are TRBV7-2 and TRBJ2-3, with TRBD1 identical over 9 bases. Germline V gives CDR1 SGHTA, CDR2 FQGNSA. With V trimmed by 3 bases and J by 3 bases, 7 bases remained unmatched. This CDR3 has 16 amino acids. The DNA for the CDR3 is TGTGCCAGCAGCTTTGGAATGACAGGGGGGACAGATACGCAGTATTTT. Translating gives CASSFGMTGGTDTQYF.

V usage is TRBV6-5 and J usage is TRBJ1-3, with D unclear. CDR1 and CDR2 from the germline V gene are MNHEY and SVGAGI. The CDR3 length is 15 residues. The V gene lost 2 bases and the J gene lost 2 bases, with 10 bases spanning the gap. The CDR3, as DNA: TGTGCCAGCAGTTACCTTCAGAACCCTGGAAACACCATATATTTT. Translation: CASSYLQNPGNTIYF.

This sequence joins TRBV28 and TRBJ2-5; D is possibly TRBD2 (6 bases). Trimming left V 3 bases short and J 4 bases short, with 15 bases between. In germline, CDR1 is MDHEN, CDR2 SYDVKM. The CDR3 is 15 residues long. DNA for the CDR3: TGTGCCAGCAGTTTGGGTACTAGCATGAGAGAGACCCAGTACTTC. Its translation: CASSLGTSMRETQYF.

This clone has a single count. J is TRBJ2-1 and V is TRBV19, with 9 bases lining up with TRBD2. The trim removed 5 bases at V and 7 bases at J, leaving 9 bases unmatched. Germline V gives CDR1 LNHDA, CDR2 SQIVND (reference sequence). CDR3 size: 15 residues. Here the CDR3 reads CASSALAGVTNEQFF. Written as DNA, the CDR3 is TGTGCCAGTAGTGCCTTAGCGGGAGTGACGAATGAGCAGTTCTTC. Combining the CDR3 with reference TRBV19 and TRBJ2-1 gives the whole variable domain DGGITQSPKYLFRKEGQNVTLSCEQNLNHDAMYWYRQDPGQGLRLIYYSQIVNDFQKGDIAEGYSVSREKKESFPLTVTSAQKNPTAFYLCASSALAGVTNEQFFGPGTRLTVL.

The CDR3 coding sequence is TGCAGTGCCAAAACCGGGGCTGAAGCTTTCTTT. Residues: CSAKTGAEAFF. The chain links TRBV20-1 to TRBJ1-1; D is undetermined. CDR1 and CDR2 (germline): DFQATT, SNEGSKA (reference sequence). This CDR3 contains 11 residues. V lost 6 bases and J lost 6, with 11 bases in between.

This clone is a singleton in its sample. Here the CDR3 DNA reads TGTGCCAGCAGCCGGGGGGGGACCTCCTACGAGCAGTACTTC. Translating it yields CASSRGGTSYEQYF. The J gene is TRBJ2-7, the V gene TRBV5-8, with 8 bases lining up with TRBD2. J was trimmed by 0 bases and V by 4 bases; bases with no gene match: 3. This CDR3 spans 14 amino acids. The V gene's germline CDR1 is SGHTS and CDR2 YDEGEE.

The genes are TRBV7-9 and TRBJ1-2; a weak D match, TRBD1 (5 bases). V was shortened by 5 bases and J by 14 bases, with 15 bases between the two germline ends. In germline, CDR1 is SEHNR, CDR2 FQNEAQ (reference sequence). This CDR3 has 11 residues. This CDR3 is CASSADIPLTF. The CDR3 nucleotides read TGTGCCAGCAGCGCGGACATTCCTCTTACCTTC.

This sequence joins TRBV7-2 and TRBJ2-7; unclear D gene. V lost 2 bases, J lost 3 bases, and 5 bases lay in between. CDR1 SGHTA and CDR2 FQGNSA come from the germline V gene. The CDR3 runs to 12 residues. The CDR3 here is CASSLRDYEQYF. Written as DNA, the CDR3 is TGTGCCAGCAGCTTAAGAGACTACGAGCAGTACTTC.

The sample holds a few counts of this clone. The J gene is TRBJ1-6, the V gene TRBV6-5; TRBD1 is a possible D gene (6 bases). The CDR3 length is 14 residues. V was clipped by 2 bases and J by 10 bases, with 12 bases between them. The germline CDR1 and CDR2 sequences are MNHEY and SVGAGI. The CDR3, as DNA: TGTGCCAGCAGTTACGGCAGGGGCCAATCACCCCTCCACTTT. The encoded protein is CASSYGRGQSPLHF.

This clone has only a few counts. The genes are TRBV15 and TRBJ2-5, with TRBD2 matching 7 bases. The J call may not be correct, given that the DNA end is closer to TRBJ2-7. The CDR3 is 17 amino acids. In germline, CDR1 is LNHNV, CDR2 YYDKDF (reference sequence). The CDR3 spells CATSREVAGGRPYEQYF. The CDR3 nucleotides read TGTGCCACCAGCAGAGAGGTAGCGGGCGGGAGACCCTACGAGCAGTACTTC.

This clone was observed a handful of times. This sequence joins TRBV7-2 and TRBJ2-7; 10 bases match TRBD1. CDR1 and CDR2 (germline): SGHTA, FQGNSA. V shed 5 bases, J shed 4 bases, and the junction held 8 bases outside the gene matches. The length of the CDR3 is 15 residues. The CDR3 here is CASSPSGTGDYEQYF. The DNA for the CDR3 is TGTGCCAGCAGCCCTTCCGGGACAGGGGATTACGAGCAGTACTTC.

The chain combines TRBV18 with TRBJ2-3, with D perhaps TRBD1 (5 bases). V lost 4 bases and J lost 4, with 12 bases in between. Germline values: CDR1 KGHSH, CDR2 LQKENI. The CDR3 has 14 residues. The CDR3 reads CASSLGALSDTQYF. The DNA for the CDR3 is TGTGCCAGCTCACTAGGGGCCCTATCAGATACGCAGTATTTT.

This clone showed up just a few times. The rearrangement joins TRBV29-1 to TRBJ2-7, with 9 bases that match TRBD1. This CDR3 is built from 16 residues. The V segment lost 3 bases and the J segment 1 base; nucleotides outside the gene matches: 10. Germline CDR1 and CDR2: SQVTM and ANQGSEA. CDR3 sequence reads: CSVEGPTGGRSYEQYF. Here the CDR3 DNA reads TGCAGCGTTGAGGGGCCCACAGGGGGCAGGTCCTACGAGCAGTACTTC.

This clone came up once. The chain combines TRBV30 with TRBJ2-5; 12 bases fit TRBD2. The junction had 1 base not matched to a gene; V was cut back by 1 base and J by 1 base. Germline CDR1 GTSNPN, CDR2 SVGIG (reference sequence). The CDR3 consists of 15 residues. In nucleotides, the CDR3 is TGTGCCTGGAGTGGACTAGCGGGAGCCCAAGAGACCCAGTACTTC. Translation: CAWSGLAGAQETQYF.

This chain's CDR3 is CASSSQGVSTDTQYF. The CDR3 nucleotides read TGTGCCAGCAGCTCACAGGGGGTGAGCACAGATACGCAGTATTTT. The J gene is TRBJ2-3, the V gene TRBV7-2; 8 bases are shared with TRBD1. CDR1 is SGHTA and CDR2 is FQGNSA in the germline V gene. The CDR3 is made up of 15 amino acids. V gave up 4 bases and J gave up 0 bases; unmatched junction bases: 3.

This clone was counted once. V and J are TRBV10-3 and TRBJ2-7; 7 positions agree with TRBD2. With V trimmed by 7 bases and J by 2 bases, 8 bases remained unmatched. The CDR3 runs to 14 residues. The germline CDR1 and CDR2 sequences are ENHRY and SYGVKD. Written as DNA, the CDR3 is TGTGCCATCAAACGGGGCGGGGGACCCTACGAGCAGTACTTC. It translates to CAIKRGGGPYEQYF.

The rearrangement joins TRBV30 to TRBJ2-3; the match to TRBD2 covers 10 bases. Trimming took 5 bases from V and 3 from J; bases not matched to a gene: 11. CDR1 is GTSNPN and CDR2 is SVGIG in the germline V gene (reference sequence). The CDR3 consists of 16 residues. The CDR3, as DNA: TGTGCCTGGGCCAATCTAGCGGGAGTAGGGACAGATACGCAGTATTTT. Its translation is CAWANLAGVGTDTQYF.

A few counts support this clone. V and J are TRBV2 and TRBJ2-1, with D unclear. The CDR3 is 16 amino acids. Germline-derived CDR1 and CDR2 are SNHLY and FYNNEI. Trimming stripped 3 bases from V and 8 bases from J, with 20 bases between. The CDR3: CASSEVLVRVGDEQFF. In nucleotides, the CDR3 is TGTGCCAGCAGTGAGGTTCTAGTGCGTGTAGGCGATGAGCAGTTCTTC. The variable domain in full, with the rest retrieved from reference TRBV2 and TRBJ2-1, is EPEVTQTPSHQVTQMGQEVILRCVPISNHLYFYWYRQILGQKVEFLVSFYNNEISEKSEIFDDQFSVERPDGSNFTLKIRSTKLEDSAMYFCASSEVLVRVGDEQFFGPGTRLTVL.

In DNA form, the CDR3 reads TGTGCCTGGAGGGATACAGGTGGGCGTGCCGTTTCTGGGGCCAACGTCCTGACTTTC. This gives the protein CAWRDTGGRAVSGANVLTF. The chain joins TRBV30 to TRBJ2-6, with D maybe TRBD1 (5 bases). V was trimmed by 3 bases and J by 1 base, leaving 22 bases between them. The germline gives CDR1 GTSNPN, CDR2 SVGIG (reference sequence). CDR3 length: 19 amino acids.

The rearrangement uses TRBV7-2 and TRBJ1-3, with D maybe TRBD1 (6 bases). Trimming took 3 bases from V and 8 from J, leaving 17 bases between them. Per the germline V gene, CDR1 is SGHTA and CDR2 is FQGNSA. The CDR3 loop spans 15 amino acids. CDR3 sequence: CASSLFGQSLDTIYF. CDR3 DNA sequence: TGTGCCAGCAGCTTGTTTGGACAGTCCCTTGACACCATATATTTT. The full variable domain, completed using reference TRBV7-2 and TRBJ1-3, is GAGVSQSPSNKVTEKGKDVELRCDPISGHTALYWYRQSLGQGLEFLIYFQGNSAPDKSGLPSDRFSAERTGGSVSTLTIQRTQQEDSAVYLCASSLFGQSLDTIYFGEGSWLTVV.

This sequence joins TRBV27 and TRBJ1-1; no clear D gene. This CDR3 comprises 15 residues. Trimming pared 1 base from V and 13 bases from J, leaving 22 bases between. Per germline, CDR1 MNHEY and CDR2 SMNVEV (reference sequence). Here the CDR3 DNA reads TGTGCCAGCAGTTTATTTGAGGGTCCGGGAACTAATGTTTTCTTT. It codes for CASSLFEGPGTNVFF.

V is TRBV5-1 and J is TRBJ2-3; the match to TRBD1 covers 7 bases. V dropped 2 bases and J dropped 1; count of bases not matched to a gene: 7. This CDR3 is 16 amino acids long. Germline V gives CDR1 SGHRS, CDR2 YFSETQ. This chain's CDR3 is CASSLYRGVGTDTQYF. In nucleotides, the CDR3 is TGCGCCAGCAGCTTATACAGGGGCGTCGGCACAGATACGCAGTATTTT.

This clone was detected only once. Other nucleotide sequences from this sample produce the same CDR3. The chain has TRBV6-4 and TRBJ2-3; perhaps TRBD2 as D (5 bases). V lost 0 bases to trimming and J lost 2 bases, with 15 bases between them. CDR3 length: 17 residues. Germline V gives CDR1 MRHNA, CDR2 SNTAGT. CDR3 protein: CASSDSSGGGHTDTQYF. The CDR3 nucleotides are TGTGCCAGCAGTGACTCGTCGGGCGGAGGCCACACAGATACGCAGTATTTT.